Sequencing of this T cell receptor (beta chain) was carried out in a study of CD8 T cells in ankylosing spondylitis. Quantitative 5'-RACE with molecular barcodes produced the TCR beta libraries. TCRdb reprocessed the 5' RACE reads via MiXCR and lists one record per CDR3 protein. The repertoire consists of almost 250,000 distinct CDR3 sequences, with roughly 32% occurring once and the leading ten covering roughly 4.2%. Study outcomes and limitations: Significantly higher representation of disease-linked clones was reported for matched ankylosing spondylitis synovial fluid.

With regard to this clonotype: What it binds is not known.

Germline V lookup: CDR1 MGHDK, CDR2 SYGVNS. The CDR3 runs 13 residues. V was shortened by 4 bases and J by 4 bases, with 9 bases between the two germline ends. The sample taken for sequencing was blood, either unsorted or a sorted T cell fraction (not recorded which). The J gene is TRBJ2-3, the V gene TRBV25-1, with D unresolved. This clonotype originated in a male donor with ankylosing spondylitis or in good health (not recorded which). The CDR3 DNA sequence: TGTGCCAGCAGTGTCCAGTTGGCAGATACGCAGTATTTT. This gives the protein CASSVQLADTQYF.